This T cell receptor (beta chain) was captured in a study of T-cell reconstitution after alpha-beta-depleted transplantation in children. The sample holds many counts of this clonotype. Molecular barcoding with unique molecular identifiers was used for the TCRbeta library. TCRdb re-called the PCR reads through MiXCR, storing one row per CDR3 protein. The table records around 76,000 distinct CDR3 sequences, 15% to 20% of them present only once. This CDR3 contains 12 residues. Germline V CDR1 and CDR2: SQVTM, ANQGSEA. Trimming stripped 5 bases from V and 2 bases from J, with 9 bases between. The sample in question was PBMCs, mostly from graft donor cells, obtained 360 days after TCRalphabeta/CD19-depleted stem cell transplant. The source of this sequence is a male patient between 2 and 15 years old who had a stem cell transplant for acute lymphoblastic leukemia, so the T cells may come from the graft donor. The chain couples TRBV29-1 to TRBJ1-1, with a weak D call TRBD1 (6 bases). CDR3 loop: CSVCRGNTEAFF. The CDR3 DNA is TGCAGCGTTTGCAGGGGTAACACTGAAGCTTTCTTT.